This entry lists 20 T cell receptor beta chains sequenced from one sample in a study of beta chain features in type 1 diabetes (dated by TCRdb to the late 2010s). The investigation overall reported the following: In all four CD4+ subsets, TCRB CDR3 length was moderately but significantly shorter in type 1 diabetes patients.

The antigens of these receptors remain unknown. The library came from the immunoSEQ multiplex PCR assay. The entire isolated RNA was reverse transcribed using the High Capacity cDNA Reverse Transcription Kit, and thus expressed TCRB transcripts were sequenced. Imported from immuneACCESS, the table was reduced by TCRdb to in-frame sequences with V and J called. These copies leave out some clones; in studies compared against another copy, an unresolved V gene accounts for under half, and the cause of the remainder is not known. Counted in this sample were under 350,000 clones; approximately 15% of them appeared once. The ten largest clones take up about 0.017% of the sample. The sequenced material came from naive CD4+ T cells from blood. The sample's cell subset or site label is to be understood as: true naive CD4+ T cells. These receptors were taken from a man aged 25 to 40 with type 1 diabetes.

V usage is TRBV27 and J usage is TRBJ1-5; D unclear. Germline CDR1 is MNHEY and CDR2 is SMNVEV (reference sequence). The CDR3 spans 14 residues. V was pared by 0 bases and J by 5 bases, with 8 bases between. The CDR3 loop reads CASSLSAEYQPQHF. The CDR3 coding sequence is TGTGCCAGCAGTTTATCGGCGGAATATCAGCCCCAGCATTTT.

This clone came up a few times. The V gene is TRBV6-1, the J gene TRBJ2-3; a possible D gene is TRBD1 (6 bases). Germline lookup yields CDR1 MNHNS and CDR2 SASEGT. The CDR3 is 15 amino acids. With 8 bases removed from V and 5 bases from J, the gap between germline ends came to 20 bases. The CDR3 reads CASLSRQAAKDTQYF. In DNA form, the CDR3 reads TGTGCCAGCCTCTCTCGACAGGCAGCGAAAGATACGCAGTATTTT.

This clone has only a few counts. The genes are TRBV5-4 and TRBJ2-7; TRBD2 agrees at 9 bases. This CDR3 has 15 amino acids. V lost 4 bases, J lost 7 bases, and 12 bases stayed unmatched. Germline lookup yields CDR1 SGHNT and CDR2 YYREEE (reference sequence). CDR3: CASSKPGLAIPEQYF. CDR3 DNA sequence: TGTGCCAGCAGCAAACCGGGACTAGCTATCCCAGAGCAGTACTTC.

This clone was detected a few times. The chain combines TRBV30 with TRBJ2-7; 7 nucleotides match TRBD1. This CDR3 spans 14 amino acids. Trimming removed 1 base from V and 4 bases from J; junction bases left unmatched: 7. Germline V CDR1 and CDR2: GTSNPN, SVGIG (reference sequence). The CDR3 protein is CAWSGTTGLYEQYF. CDR3 bases: TGTGCCTGGAGTGGGACGACAGGGCTGTACGAGCAGTACTTC.

This clone was observed a handful of times. The rearrangement uses TRBV28 and TRBJ1-1, with a tentative D call TRBD1 (6 bases). Trimming pared 7 bases from V and 8 bases from J, leaving 20 bases between. The CDR3 loop spans 14 amino acids. The germline gives CDR1 MDHEN, CDR2 SYDVKM. DNA of the CDR3: TGTGCCAGCACAAAGGGGGGGGCCGGAGGAGAAGCTTTCTTT. Residues: CASTKGGAGGEAFF.

The chain joins TRBV19 to TRBJ1-1; unclear D gene. The V and J ends lost 2 bases and 4 bases respectively, with 8 bases between them. The germline V gene has CDR1 LNHDA and CDR2 SQIVND (reference sequence). This CDR3 comprises 13 residues. The CDR3 bases are TGTGCCAGTAGTATATCGGGAACCACTGAAGCTTTCTTT. It encodes CASSISGTTEAFF.

V is TRBV7-9 and J is TRBJ1-3; D remains ambiguous. With 4 bases removed from V and 2 bases from J, the gap between germline ends came to 12 bases. Germline V lookup: CDR1 SEHNR, CDR2 FQNEAQ (reference sequence). The CDR3 has 15 residues. CDR3 residues: CASSSWVETGNTIYF. The DNA of the CDR3 is TGTGCCAGCAGCTCTTGGGTGGAGACTGGAAACACCATATATTTT.

This chain connects TRBV7-3 to TRBJ2-1; 9 bases agree with TRBD2. This CDR3 has 12 residues. V dropped 4 bases and J dropped 15; count of bases not matched to a gene: 7. The germline gives CDR1 SGHTA, CDR2 FQGTGA. The CDR3 is CASSSTPGLAFF. The CDR3 DNA reads as TGTGCCAGCAGCTCAACCCCGGGACTAGCGTTCTTC.

This clone was observed a handful of times. The V call is TRBV5-4, the J call TRBJ2-7; 7 bases match TRBD2. Trimming at V came to 8 bases and at J to 3 bases, leaving 11 bases not matched to a gene. Germline V gene lookup returns CDR1 SGHNT and CDR2 YYREEE (reference sequence). The CDR3 runs to 14 residues. CDR3 residues: CASTRAGEVYEQYF. In DNA, the CDR3 is TGTGCCAGTACACGGGCGGGAGAGGTCTACGAGCAGTACTTC. Based on the CDR3 plus reference TRBV5-4 and TRBJ2-7, the full variable domain is ETGVTQSPTHLIKTRGQQVTLRCSSQSGHNTVSWYQQALGQGPQFIFQYYREEENGRGNFPPRFSGLQFPNYSSELNVNALELDDSALYLCASTRAGEVYEQYFGPGTRLTVT.

Concerning this clone itself: The same CDR3 also results from other DNA sequences found in this sample. The V call is TRBV5-1, the J call TRBJ2-5, with D unclear. The CDR3 sequence is 14 residues long. Trimming removed 0 bases at V and 2 bases at J, with 8 bases between. CDR1 and CDR2 from the germline V gene are SGHRS and YFSETQ. Written as DNA, the CDR3 is TGCGCCAGCAGCTTGGTGGCTAGGCAAGAGACCCAGTACTTC. Translating it yields CASSLVARQETQYF.

This clone occurred a few times. V gene TRBV28 combines with J gene TRBJ2-7; 9 bases agree with TRBD1. The V segment lost 5 bases and the J segment 4 bases; nucleotides outside the gene matches: 9. The CDR3 is 15 residues long. The V gene's germline CDR1 is MDHEN and CDR2 SYDVKM. The CDR3 loop is CASSLGPGTGYEQYF. The CDR3 DNA sequence: TGTGCCAGCAGTCTAGGGCCCGGGACAGGGTACGAGCAGTACTTC. Filled out from reference TRBV28 and TRBJ2-7, the complete variable domain reads DVKVTQSSRYLVKRTGEKVFLECVQDMDHENMFWYRQDPGLGLRLIYFSYDVKMKEKGDIPEGYSVSREKKERFSLILESASTNQTSMYLCASSLGPGTGYEQYFGPGTRLTVT.

V and J are TRBV20-1 and TRBJ2-3; D gene ambiguous. The CDR3 length is 11 residues. V lost 5 bases to trimming and J lost 4 bases, with 7 bases between them. The germline CDR1 and CDR2 sequences are DFQATT and SNEGSKA (reference sequence). The CDR3 DNA sequence: TGCAGTGCTCCTACCTCAGATACGCAGTATTTT. It translates to CSAPTSDTQYF.

The chain has TRBV15 and TRBJ2-3; possibly TRBD1 for D (5 bases). The CDR3 loop spans 15 amino acids. The V gene lost 0 bases and the J gene lost 4 bases, with 11 bases spanning the gap. Per the germline V gene, CDR1 is LNHNV and CDR2 is YYDKDF (reference sequence). The CDR3 nucleotides read TGTGCCACCAGCAGAGATAGGCAGGGTTCAGATACGCAGTATTTT. Its protein is CATSRDRQGSDTQYF. Looking up the rest from reference TRBV15 and TRBJ2-3 gives the full variable domain: DAMVIQNPRYQVTQFGKPVTLSCSQTLNHNVMYWYQQKSSQAPKLLFHYYDKDFNNEADTPDNFQSRRPNTSFCFLDIRSPGLGDTAMYLCATSRDRQGSDTQYFGPGTRLTVL.

This clone was seen a handful of times. The rearrangement uses TRBV9 and TRBJ2-1, with TRBD2 matching 8 bases. The CDR3 consists of 15 residues. V shed 3 bases and J 11 bases; nucleotides not matched to a gene: 13. Per the germline V gene, CDR1 is SGDLS and CDR2 is YYNGEE. CDR3 region: CASSDGGGRLTKQFF. CDR3 DNA sequence: TGTGCCAGCAGCGACGGGGGGGGTCGGTTGACGAAGCAGTTCTTC.

The chain recombines TRBV30 with TRBJ2-7; 7 bases are a match to TRBD1. Per germline, CDR1 GTSNPN and CDR2 SVGIG (reference sequence). The CDR3 covers 13 residues. V was clipped by 0 bases and J by 3 bases; unmatched bases: 2. The CDR3, as DNA: TGTGCCTGGAGTGTCGGGACAGTCTACGAGCAGTACTTC. This gives the protein CAWSVGTVYEQYF.

The chain uses TRBV11-3 and TRBJ2-1, with 8 positions matching TRBD1. CDR1 is SGHNT and CDR2 is YENEEA in the germline V gene. J gave up 6 bases and V 4 bases, and 5 bases lay outside the gene matches. This CDR3 is 14 amino acids long. CDR3: CASSSDRVGNEQFF. CDR3 DNA: TGTGCCAGCAGCTCGGACAGGGTAGGCAATGAGCAGTTCTTC.

This clone was seen only a few times. CDR3 bases: TGTGCCAGCAGCTCGTGGACTAGCGGTAAAGAGACCCAGTACTTC. Encoded protein: CASSSWTSGKETQYF. This chain uses TRBV9 with TRBJ2-5, with TRBD2 identical over 10 bases. This CDR3 spans 15 amino acids. Germline trimming cut 4 bases from V and 3 bases from J; bases unmatched to any gene: 6. Per germline, CDR1 SGDLS and CDR2 YYNGEE. Together with reference TRBV9 and TRBJ2-5, the CDR3 gives the full variable domain: DSGVTQTPKHLITATGQRVTLRCSPRSGDLSVYWYQQSLDQGLQFLIQYYNGEERAKGNILERFSAQQFPDLHSELNLSSLELGDSALYFCASSSWTSGKETQYFGPGTRLLVL.

The rearrangement joins TRBV30 to TRBJ1-1; D is perhaps TRBD1 (6 bases). Germline loops: CDR1 GTSNPN, CDR2 SVGIG (reference sequence). Trimming pared 2 bases from V and 7 bases from J, leaving 14 bases between. This CDR3 has 13 residues. In nucleotides, the CDR3 is TGTGCCTGGAGTTCCACAGGCAGGGGTGAAGCTTTCTTT. Translating it yields CAWSSTGRGEAFF.

This clone was found a few times. A read error may account for a junction end that differs from germline. The rearrangement uses TRBV2 and TRBJ2-5; D gene ambiguous. This CDR3 has 11 amino acids. Germline V lookup: CDR1 SNHLY, CDR2 FYNNEI. The CDR3 reads CASSVHEAMDF. The CDR3 DNA reads TGTGCCAGCAGTGTACACGAGGCAATGGACTTC.

On this clone itself: This CDR3 is also generated by other DNA sequences in the sample. The V and J genes are TRBV18 and TRBJ2-1; 11 nucleotides line up with TRBD2. The CDR3 loop spans 16 amino acids. The V gene end was trimmed by 3 bases and the J gene end by 4 bases; junction bases not matched to a gene: 5. Germline loops: CDR1 KGHSH, CDR2 LQKENI. The CDR3 sequence: CASSPRLAGGYNEQFF. DNA for the CDR3: TGTGCCAGCTCACCGCGTCTAGCGGGAGGTTACAATGAGCAGTTCTTC.